This T cell receptor beta chain derives from a study of blood T cells in healthy people across ages. Extractions gave at least 5.5 micrograms of total RNA per sample. V lost 6 bases, J lost 14 bases, and 3 bases stayed unmatched. The CDR3 runs to 9 residues. In germline, CDR1 is SQVTM, CDR2 ANQGSEA. Study-level findings and limits: Per million T cells, TCR beta diversity dropped roughly linearly as age increased. Long-lived donors had more naive CD4+ cells and higher diversity than aged donors.

With respect to this clonotype: Its matching antigen is unknown. This may be a read error, as it is one base from a much larger clone.

The use of a sample-barcoded 5' primer and a J-beta primer mix characterized a second PCR of roughly 6 to 11 cycles. In TCRdb, the 5' RACE reads were re-called with MiXCR into one record per CDR3 protein. The table includes under 2 million distinct CDR3 sequences, approximately 32% detected once. The TCR comes from a woman aged 25 to 39 in good health. This chain uses TRBV29-1 with TRBJ2-1; 8 nucleotides align to TRBD1. Sequencing used blood. CDR3 in DNA: TGCAGCGTCGGACAGGGAAAGTTCTTC. This gives the protein CSVGQGKFF.